This T cell receptor (beta chain) was documented in a study of blood T cell repertoires in COVID-19. Study at large: Material from acute and convalescent COVID-19 was sourced from the United States, Italy and Spain. T cells, B-cell-depleted T cells, or PBMCs provided the cDNA or gDNA that served as material.

Under the authors' procedure: Nucleated cell counts were estimated from reference gene primer amplification. Sequenced by immunoSEQ multiplex PCR; TCRdb stores in-frame clones only, minus some. The V and J calls and clone size were taken over from that table, and D and trimming were inferred from the DNA. This table holds over 85,000 clones, around 87% found once. V lost 5 bases, J lost 3 bases, and 9 bases stayed unmatched. The CDR3 is 15 amino acids. CDR1 and CDR2 (germline): LNHNV, YYDKDF (reference sequence). V usage is TRBV15 and J usage is TRBJ1-1; TRBD1 agrees at 7 bases. The TCR sequence derives from a human donor in a cohort sampled during active COVID-19. Sample: peripheral blood. CDR3 bases: TGTGCCACCAGCGTCAGACAGGGTAGGGACACTGAAGCTTTCTTT. It specifies CATSVRQGRDTEAFF. Full variable domain (rest looked up from reference TRBV15 and TRBJ1-1): DAMVIQNPRYQVTQFGKPVTLSCSQTLNHNVMYWYQQKSSQAPKLLFHYYDKDFNNEADTPDNFQSRRPNTSFCFLDIRSPGLGDTAMYLCATSVRQGRDTEAFFGQGTRLTVV.